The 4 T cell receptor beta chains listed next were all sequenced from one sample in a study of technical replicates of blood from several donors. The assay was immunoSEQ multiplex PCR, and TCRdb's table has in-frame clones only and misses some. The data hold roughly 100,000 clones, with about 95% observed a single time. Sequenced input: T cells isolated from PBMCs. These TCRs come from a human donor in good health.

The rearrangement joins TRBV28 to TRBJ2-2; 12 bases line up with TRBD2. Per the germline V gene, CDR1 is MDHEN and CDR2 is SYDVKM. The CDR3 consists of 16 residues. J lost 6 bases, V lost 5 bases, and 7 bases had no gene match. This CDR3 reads CASSLPTSGRSGELFF. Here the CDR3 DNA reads TGTGCCAGCAGTCTACCGACTAGCGGGAGATCCGGGGAGCTGTTTTTT.

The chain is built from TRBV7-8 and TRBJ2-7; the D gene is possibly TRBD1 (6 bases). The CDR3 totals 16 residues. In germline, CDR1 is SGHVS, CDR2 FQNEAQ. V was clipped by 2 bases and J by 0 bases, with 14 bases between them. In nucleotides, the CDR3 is TGTGCCAGCAGCTTAAATACAGGGTCTCCCTCCTACGAGCAGTACTTC. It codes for CASSLNTGSPSYEQYF. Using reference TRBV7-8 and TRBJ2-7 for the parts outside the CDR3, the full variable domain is GAGVSQSPRYKVAKRGQDVALRCDPISGHVSLFWYQQALGQGPEFLTYFQNEAQLDKSGLPSDRFFAERPEGSVSTLKIQRTQQEDSAVYLCASSLNTGSPSYEQYFGPGTRLTVT.

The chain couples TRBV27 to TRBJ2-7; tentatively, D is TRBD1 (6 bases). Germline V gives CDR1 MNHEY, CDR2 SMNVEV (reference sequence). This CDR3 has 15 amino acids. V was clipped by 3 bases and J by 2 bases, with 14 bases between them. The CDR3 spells CASSFWGQGTYEQYF. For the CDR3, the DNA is TGTGCCAGCAGTTTCTGGGGCCAGGGGACCTACGAGCAGTACTTC.

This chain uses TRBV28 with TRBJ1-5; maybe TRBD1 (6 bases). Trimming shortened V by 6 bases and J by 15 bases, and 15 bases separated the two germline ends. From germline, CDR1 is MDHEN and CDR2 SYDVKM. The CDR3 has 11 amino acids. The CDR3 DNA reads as TGTGCCAGCAGCCTGGCTCGGGACACGCATTTT. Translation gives CASSLARDTHF.